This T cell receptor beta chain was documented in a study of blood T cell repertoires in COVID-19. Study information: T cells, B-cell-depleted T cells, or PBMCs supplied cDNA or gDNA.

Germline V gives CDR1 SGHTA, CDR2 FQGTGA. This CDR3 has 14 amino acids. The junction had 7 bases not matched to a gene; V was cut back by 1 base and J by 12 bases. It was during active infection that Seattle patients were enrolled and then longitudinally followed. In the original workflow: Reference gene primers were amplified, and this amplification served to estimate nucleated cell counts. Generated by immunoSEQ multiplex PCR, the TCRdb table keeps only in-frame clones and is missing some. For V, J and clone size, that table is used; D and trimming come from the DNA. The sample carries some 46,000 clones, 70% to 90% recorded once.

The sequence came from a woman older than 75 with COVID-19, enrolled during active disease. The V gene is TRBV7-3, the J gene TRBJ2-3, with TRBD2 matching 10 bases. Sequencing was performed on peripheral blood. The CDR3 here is CASSLISSGSIQYF. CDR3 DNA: TGTGCCAGCAGCTTAATTTCTAGCGGGAGTATTCAGTATTTT.